The source of this T cell receptor (beta chain) is a study of T cells in Graves' hyperthyroidism and ophthalmopathy. In its sample, this clonotype was seen many times. Antigen unknown. The CDR3 contains 12 residues. Germline V CDR1 and CDR2: SGHAT, FQNNGV. Trimming pared 5 bases from V and 9 bases from J, leaving 11 bases between. The investigators amplified TCR beta CDR3 regions from RNA transcripts. With the HTBI primer set, the TCR CDR3 went through a first round of RT-PCR. TCRdb re-derived calls from the multiplex PCR reads in MiXCR, one entry per CDR3 protein. The table lists fewer than 250,000 distinct CDR3 sequences, roughly 18% of them singletons. Findings and limits, study-wide: Stable hyperthyroidism was separated from ophthalmopathy by a model based on 13 V-J features. Within blood appeared most thyroid clonotypes that had expanded above 0.001.

Patients aged 18 to 65 had newly diagnosed hyperthyroidism that had lasted under 2 months. The sample taken for sequencing was blood. The receptor was isolated from a man aged 50-60 years with Graves' hyperthyroidism. This chain joins TRBV11-2 and TRBJ2-1; D not resolved. The CDR3 is CASSPPLGEQFF. CDR3 bases: TGTGCCAGCAGCCCACCCCTTGGTGAGCAGTTCTTC.